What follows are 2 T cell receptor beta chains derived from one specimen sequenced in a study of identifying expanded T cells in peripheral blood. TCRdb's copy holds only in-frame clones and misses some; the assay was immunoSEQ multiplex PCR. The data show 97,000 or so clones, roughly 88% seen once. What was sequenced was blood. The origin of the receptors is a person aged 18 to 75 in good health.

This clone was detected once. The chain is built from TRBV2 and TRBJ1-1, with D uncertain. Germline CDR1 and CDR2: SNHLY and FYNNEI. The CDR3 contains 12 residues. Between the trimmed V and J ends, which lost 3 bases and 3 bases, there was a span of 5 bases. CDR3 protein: CASSDGDTEAFF. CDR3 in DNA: TGTGCCAGCAGTGATGGAGACACTGAAGCTTTCTTT.

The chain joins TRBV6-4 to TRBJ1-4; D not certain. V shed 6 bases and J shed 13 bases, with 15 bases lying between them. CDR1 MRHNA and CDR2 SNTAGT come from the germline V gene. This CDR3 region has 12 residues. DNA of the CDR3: TGTGCCAGCAGGCCCGAGGAAATCGGACTGTTTTTT. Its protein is CASRPEEIGLFF.